The rows below give T cell receptor beta chains drawn from one sample of a study of CD8 T cells in ankylosing spondylitis. In TCRdb, the 5' RACE reads were re-called with MiXCR into one record per CDR3 protein. Of 200,000 to 300,000 distinct CDR3 sequences in the sample, 8.6% were seen once. The sample taken for sequencing was blood, either unsorted or a sorted T cell fraction (not recorded which). These receptors were collected from a male donor with ankylosing spondylitis or in good health (not recorded which). CDR3s include the opening cysteine and the closing phenylalanine or tryptophan. Each record gives: J gene, clone size, D gene, V gene, CDR3 DNA, CDR3 protein. A D gene is named only where the DNA matches it firmly. Some rows have no size entry. The others give once, few or many, or a class for an expanded clone.

TRBJ2-5	few	TRBD2	TRBV5-1	TGCGCCAGCAGGGACGGGACTAGCGGGGTGCCGTTCGGAGAGACCCAGTACTTC	CASRDGTSGVPFGETQYF
TRBJ2-7	.	.	TRBV20-1	TGCAGTGCTAGGGACCAGGAGACCTACGAGCAGTACTTC	CSARDQETYEQYF
TRBJ2-2	.	.	TRBV5-8	TGTGCCAGCAGCGCAGTACAGATAAACACCGGGGAGCTGTTTTTT	CASSAVQINTGELFF
TRBJ1-5	many	.	TRBV27	TGTGCCAGCAGTTTAGGGAGGGACCAGCCCCAGCATTTT	CASSLGRDQPQHF
TRBJ2-1	few	.	TRBV20-1	TGCAGTGCTCTGGACCCGCGGCACAATGAGCAGTTCTTC	CSALDPRHNEQFF
TRBJ2-1	many	TRBD1	TRBV2	TGTGCCAGCATCAGGGGGAGCTCCTACAATGAGCAGTTCTTC	CASIRGSSYNEQFF
TRBJ1-6	few	.	TRBV4-1	TGCGCCAGCAGCCAAATGTTCAATTCACCCCTCCACTTT	CASSQMFNSPLHF
TRBJ2-3	many	.	TRBV20-1	TGCAGTGCCGGTAGAGGTGGGCAGTATTTT	CSAGRGGQYF
TRBJ2-7	few	.	TRBV7-6	TGTGCCAGCAGCTTGGCAGGGGCGGGCGAGCAGTACTTC	CASSLAGAGEQYF
TRBJ1-5	many	.	TRBV7-9	TGTGCCAGCAGCCCGCCCCAGCATTTT	CASSPPQHF
TRBJ1-2	many	.	TRBV5-1	TGCGCCAGCAGCCATGTGTTTTGGGGCTACACCTTC	CASSHVFWGYTF
TRBJ2-7	many	.	TRBV3-1	TGTGCCAGCAGCCACCGCTACGAGCAGTACTTC	CASSHRYEQYF
TRBJ2-1	many	TRBD2	TRBV6-5	TGTGCCAGCAGTTACGGGGGACTAGCGGGGGGCAATGAGCAGTTCTTC	CASSYGGLAGGNEQFF
TRBJ2-5	many	.	TRBV12-3/TRBV12-4	TGTGCCAGCAGTTTCTGGGGCGGCGAGACCCAGTACTTC	CASSFWGGETQYF
TRBJ2-2	many	TRBD2	TRBV6-2/TRBV6-3	TGTGCCAGCAGTTACAGTACTAGCGGCACCGGGGAGCTGTTTTTT	CASSYSTSGTGELFF
TRBJ2-3	.	.	TRBV25-1	TGTGCCAGCAACCTGATTAATGGAACCACAGATACGCAGTATTTT	CASNLINGTTDTQYF
TRBJ1-3	many	.	TRBV6-6	TGTGCCAGCAGTACAGGTCCTGGAAACACCATATATTTT	CASSTGPGNTIYF
TRBJ2-1	many	TRBD1	TRBV5-1	TGCGCCAGCAGCTCAAGGGGACAGGGGACCAATGAGCAGTTCTTC	CASSSRGQGTNEQFF
TRBJ1-2	many	.	TRBV7-9	TGTGCCAGCAGCCCCCAACGAATACAGGGAATGCGTGGCTACACCTTC	CASSPQRIQGMRGYTF
TRBJ1-1	many	.	TRBV10-3	TGTGCCATCAGTAAGGACAGTGAAGCTTTCTTT	CAISKDSEAFF
TRBJ1-1	many	.	TRBV27	TGTGCCAGCGGGGGACACACTGAAGCTTTCTTT	CASGGHTEAFF
TRBJ2-2	few	.	TRBV18	TGTGCCAGCTCACCCGCATCGGACTTAACCGGGGAGCTGTTTTTT	CASSPASDLTGELFF
TRBJ2-7	many	TRBD2	TRBV7-2	TGTGCCAGCAGCCTAAGAACTAGCGGGAGGCGGGAGCAGTACTTC	CASSLRTSGRREQYF
TRBJ2-7	many	.	TRBV5-6	TGTGCCAGCAGCTTTAGCTACGAGCAGTACTTC	CASSFSYEQYF
TRBJ1-5	.	.	TRBV28	TGTGCCAGCAGCTCCTTTGCACAGGGAGTACCTAGCAATCAGCCCCAGCATTTT	CASSSFAQGVPSNQPQHF
TRBJ1-6	many	.	TRBV7-3	TGTGCCAGCAGCCGGACACATAATTCACCCCTCCACTTT	CASSRTHNSPLHF
TRBJ2-7	many	.	TRBV29-1	TGCAGCGTTGCCTTAGCCGGGCCCTCCTACGAGCAGTACTTC	CSVALAGPSYEQYF
TRBJ2-5	many	.	TRBV28	TGTGCCAGCTCCCGGAGAGCGGAGACCCAGTACTTC	CASSRRAETQYF
TRBJ1-6	many	.	TRBV7-2	TGTGCCAGCAGCCAATCGACCCCATCGAATTCACCCCTCCACTTT	CASSQSTPSNSPLHF
TRBJ2-5	.	TRBD2	TRBV14	TGTGCCAGCAGCCGGCGGGGGAAAGAGACCCAGTACTTC	CASSRRGKETQYF
TRBJ2-7	many	.	TRBV29-1	TGCAGCGTCCTATATGGGGCCGAGCAGTACTTC	CSVLYGAEQYF
TRBJ2-3	.	TRBD1	TRBV7-2	TGTGCCAGCAGCGGACAGGGAACGAACACAGATACGCAGTATTTT	CASSGQGTNTDTQYF
TRBJ2-7	many	TRBD1	TRBV10-1	TGCGCCAGCACCGGAGGCAGGGGGTCCGAGCAGTACTTC	CASTGGRGSEQYF
TRBJ1-2	many	.	TRBV20-1	TGCAGTGCGTTACCCAGGGAAAGGAATGGCTACACCTTC	CSALPRERNGYTF
TRBJ1-5	many	.	TRBV5-1	TGCGCCAGCAGCTTGTCCGGCTTCGATCAGCCCCAGCATTTT	CASSLSGFDQPQHF
TRBJ2-1	.	TRBD2	TRBV10-3	TGTGCCATCAGTGAGCCAGGACTAGCGGGGTACAATGAGCAGTTCTTC	CAISEPGLAGYNEQFF
TRBJ2-4	few	TRBD1	TRBV7-9	TGTGCCAGCAAAGCTCCAGGGGGCGCGGACATTCAGTACTTC	CASKAPGGADIQYF
TRBJ1-5	many	.	TRBV20-1	TGCAGTGCTAGAGCCGAGTGGGGTAATAGCAATCAGCCCCAGCATTTT	CSARAEWGNSNQPQHF
TRBJ2-2	few	.	TRBV7-2	TGTGCCAGCAGCCCTCCCACCATTAACACCGGGGAGCTGTTTTTT	CASSPPTINTGELFF
TRBJ2-3	many	.	TRBV6-6	TGTGCCAGCAGGTCACGGGGCGAGTATTTT	CASRSRGEYF
TRBJ2-2	many	.	TRBV3-1	TGTGCCAGCAGCCAAGAGCTAGCTAACGGGGAGCTGTTTTTT	CASSQELANGELFF
TRBJ2-7	few	TRBD2	TRBV20-1	TGCAGTGCCCTCAGGACTAGCGGGACCTACGAGCAGTACTTC	CSALRTSGTYEQYF
TRBJ1-1	many	.	TRBV30	TGTGCCTGGAGTGTGGGACGAACTGAAGCTTTCTTT	CAWSVGRTEAFF
TRBJ2-2	.	.	TRBV18	TGTGCCAGCTCACCACGGAGGTTTGCGAACACCGGGGAGCTGTTTTTT	CASSPRRFANTGELFF
TRBJ1-3	many	.	TRBV7-6	TGTGCCAGCAGCCCTAGGCCGGGGCGGGGAAACACCATATATTTT	CASSPRPGRGNTIYF
TRBJ2-1	few	TRBD2	TRBV9	TGTGCCAGCAGCGTAGCGGGAGGAAATGAGCAGTTCTTC	CASSVAGGNEQFF
TRBJ2-5	.	.	TRBV7-2	TGTGCCAGCAGCTTAGGGAGCGGCGAAGAGACCCAGTACTTC	CASSLGSGEETQYF
TRBJ2-7	many	.	TRBV27	TGTGCCAGCCCTTACCCCTACGAGCAGTACTTC	CASPYPYEQYF
TRBJ2-7	.	.	TRBV7-8	TGTGCCAGCAGCTTAGGTGGTTTCGGGGGCCGCTACGAGCAGTACTTC	CASSLGGFGGRYEQYF
TRBJ2-1	.	.	TRBV20-1	TGCAGTGCTAGATCGAACAGGGAGAGCTCCTACAATGAGCAGTTCTTC	CSARSNRESSYNEQFF
TRBJ2-3	few	TRBD2	TRBV4-2	TGTGCCAGCAGCCAGAAAGTAGCGGGAGGCCCCGATACGCAGTATTTT	CASSQKVAGGPDTQYF